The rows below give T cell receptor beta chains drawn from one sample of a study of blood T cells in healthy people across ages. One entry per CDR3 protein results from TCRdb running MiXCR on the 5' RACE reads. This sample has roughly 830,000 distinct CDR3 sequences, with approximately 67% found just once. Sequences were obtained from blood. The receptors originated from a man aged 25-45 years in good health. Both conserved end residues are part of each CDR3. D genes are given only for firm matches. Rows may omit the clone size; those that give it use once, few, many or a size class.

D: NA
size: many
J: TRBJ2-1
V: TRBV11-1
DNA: TGTGCCAGCAGCCCGCTGGCGTGGGGGGACAATGAGCAGTTCTTC
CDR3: CASSPLAWGDNEQFF

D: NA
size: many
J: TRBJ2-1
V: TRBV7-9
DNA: TGTGCCAGCAGCTTACGCTACAATGAGCAGTTCTTC
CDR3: CASSLRYNEQFF

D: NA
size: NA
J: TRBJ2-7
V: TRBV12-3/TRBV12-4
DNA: TGTGCCAGCACTCTAGACAGCAGAGCCTACAATGAGCAGTACTTC
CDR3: CASTLDSRAYNEQYF

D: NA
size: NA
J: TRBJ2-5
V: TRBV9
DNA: TGTGCCAGCAGCCCTGGGGGGGCATGGGAGACCCAGTACTTC
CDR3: CASSPGGAWETQYF

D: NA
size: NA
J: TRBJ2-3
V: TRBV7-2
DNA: TGTGCCAGCAGCTTAGCCCCCTTAGATACGCAGTATTTT
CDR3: CASSLAPLDTQYF

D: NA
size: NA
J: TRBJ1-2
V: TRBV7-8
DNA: TGTGCCAGCAGCTTCCAAAATTCGGGCCGAGATTCCAACTATGGCTACACCTTC
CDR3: CASSFQNSGRDSNYGYTF

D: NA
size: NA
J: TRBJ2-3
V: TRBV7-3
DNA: TGTGCCAGCAGCTTAACTGGCCAGGTCAGCACAGATACGCAGTATTTT
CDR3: CASSLTGQVSTDTQYF

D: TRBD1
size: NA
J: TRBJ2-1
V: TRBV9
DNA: TGTGCCAGCAGCGTAGCAGGGGGCTTCTACAATGAGCAGTTCTTC
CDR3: CASSVAGGFYNEQFF

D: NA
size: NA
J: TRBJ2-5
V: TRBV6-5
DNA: TGTGCCAGCAGTCGGGGACACCTCGACGTCCAGACCCAGTACTTC
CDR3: CASSRGHLDVQTQYF

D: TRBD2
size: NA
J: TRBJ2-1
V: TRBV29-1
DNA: TGCAGCGCCCGCGTCCTCCCACTAGCGGGGGTGGGGCAGTTCTTC
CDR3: CSARVLPLAGVGQFF

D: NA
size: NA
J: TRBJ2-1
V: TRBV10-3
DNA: TGTGCCATCAGTGATTTCCCCGAGCAGTTCTTC
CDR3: CAISDFPEQFF